These 12 T cell receptor beta chains were all obtained from the same sample, sequenced in a study of human T cells and chemical hapten exposure. Specified time point: patch test 2, 6 weeks after DPC sensitization. Sample treatment: therapeutic diphenylcyclopropenone sensitization with weekly scalp DPC. TCRdb re-derived calls from the RACE reads in MiXCR, one entry per CDR3 protein. The repertoire holds approximately 91,000 distinct CDR3 sequences, with around 10% as singletons. The material sequenced was whole blood, taken in connection with sensitization to the hapten diphenylcyclopropenone (DPC). The receptors shown here come from a man aged 18 to 30 with alopecia areata. Some clones in this sample may be carry-over from other donors' samples.

Many counts were recorded for this clonotype. The CDR3 is CASSSRTLSYEQYV. CDR3 bases: TGTGCCAGCAGTTCCCGGACTTTATCCTACGAGCAGTACGTC. The chain is built from TRBV28 and TRBJ2-7; TRBD2 might be the D (5 bases). V lost 4 bases to trimming and J lost 1 base, with 11 bases between them. CDR1 and CDR2 (germline): MDHEN, SYDVKM. The CDR3 loop spans 14 amino acids.

This clonotype was observed a few times. The chain combines TRBV29-1 with TRBJ2-7; 10 bases line up with TRBD2. The CDR3 runs to 16 residues. With 5 bases clipped from V and 0 bases from J, the junction kept 10 bases outside the gene matches. Germline-derived CDR1 and CDR2 are SQVTM and ANQGSEA. The CDR3 DNA reads TGCAGCGTTTCTGGGGATGTAGCGGGGGGCTCCTACGAGCAGTACTTC. Protein: CSVSGDVAGGSYEQYF.

This clonotype showed up many times. The V gene is TRBV15, the J gene TRBJ2-7; a weak D match, TRBD2 (5 bases). This CDR3 spans 18 amino acids. CDR1 and CDR2 from the germline V gene are LNHNV and YYDKDF (reference sequence). Between the trimmed V and J ends, which lost 1 base and 1 base, there was a span of 20 bases. CDR3 residues: CATSRGWSPGSSSYEQYF. The CDR3 DNA is TGTGCCACCAGCAGAGGTTGGTCTCCGGGGTCCAGTTCCTACGAGCAGTACTTC. Drawing the rest from reference TRBV15 and TRBJ2-7, the complete variable domain is DAMVIQNPRYQVTQFGKPVTLSCSQTLNHNVMYWYQQKSSQAPKLLFHYYDKDFNNEADTPDNFQSRRPNTSFCFLDIRSPGLGDTAMYLCATSRGWSPGSSSYEQYFGPGTRLTVT.

This clonotype was seen repeatedly, ten times or more. The chain joins TRBV28 to TRBJ1-1; no clear D. The V end lost 10 bases, the J end lost 3 bases, and 9 bases lay between the germline ends. The CDR3 consists of 11 residues. Germline lookup yields CDR1 MDHEN and CDR2 SYDVKM. CDR3 loop: CATTEYTEAFF. The CDR3, as DNA: TGTGCCACCACTGAATACACTGAAGCTTTCTTT.

This clonotype was seen repeatedly, ten times or more. The gene calls are TRBV6-1 and TRBJ2-5, with 8 bases lining up with TRBD2. Germline values: CDR1 MNHNS, CDR2 SASEGT. V was pared by 6 bases and J by 2 bases, with 5 bases of the junction left unmatched. The CDR3 is made up of 14 amino acids. The CDR3 reads CASRVSGGQETQYF. The DNA of the CDR3 is TGTGCCAGCAGGGTTTCGGGGGGGCAAGAGACCCAGTACTTC.

This clonotype has only a few counts. This chain joins TRBV20-1 and TRBJ1-2; D ambiguous. V dropped 0 bases and J dropped 5 bases, with 7 bases sitting between them. The CDR3 runs 12 residues. CDR1 and CDR2 (germline): DFQATT, SNEGSKA (reference sequence). CDR3 bases: TGCAGTGCTAGAGATGGGGATTATGGCTACACCTTC. Protein: CSARDGDYGYTF.

The table lists this clonotype with a few counts. This chain connects TRBV7-9 to TRBJ2-3; D gene ambiguous. Trimming cost V 5 bases and J 0 bases, with 15 bases left between them. CDR1 and CDR2 (germline): SEHNR, FQNEAQ (reference sequence). This CDR3 has 16 amino acids. CDR3 sequence: CASSRRPARSTDTQYF. The CDR3 coding sequence is TGTGCCAGCAGCCGCAGGCCAGCGAGAAGCACAGATACGCAGTATTTT.

The V call is TRBV5-5, the J call TRBJ1-1; D remains ambiguous. The ends were cut back, 0 bases at V and 7 bases at J, with 7 bases in the middle. The CDR3 extends over 12 amino acids. CDR1 and CDR2 from the germline V gene are SGHKS and YYEKEE (reference sequence). The DNA for the CDR3 is TGTGCCAGCAGCTTGGGAATACTTGAAGCTTTCTTT. Translated, it gives CASSLGILEAFF.

The chain carries TRBV6-5 and TRBJ1-2; D is possibly TRBD1 (5 bases). This CDR3 has 14 residues. V was cut by 0 bases and J by 6 bases, with 11 bases left in between. CDR1 MNHEY and CDR2 SVGAGI come from the germline V gene. The CDR3 region is CASSYSPRGNGYTF. Here the CDR3 DNA reads TGTGCCAGCAGTTACTCCCCGAGGGGCAATGGCTACACCTTC.

This chain joins TRBV28 and TRBJ2-3; a possible D gene is TRBD2 (7 bases). Germline CDR1 MDHEN, CDR2 SYDVKM. The length of the CDR3 is 13 residues. V was cut by 8 bases and J by 5 bases, with 14 bases left in between. CDR3 protein: CASRGAAKDTQYF. The CDR3 region has the DNA TGTGCCAGCCGGGGGGCCGCCAAAGATACGCAGTATTTT.

The chain combines TRBV7-9 with TRBJ2-5; no firm D call. The CDR3 is 12 amino acids. V was pared by 8 bases and J by 4 bases, with 11 bases between. Germline V gives CDR1 SEHNR, CDR2 FQNEAQ (reference sequence). The CDR3 DNA reads TGTGCCAGCGGTTCCCAGATAGAGACCCAGTACTTC. Amino acids: CASGSQIETQYF.

This chain uses TRBV9 with TRBJ1-6, with D uncertain. V was clipped by 0 bases and J by 8 bases, with 9 bases between them. CDR3 length equals 14 residues. Germline lookup yields CDR1 SGDLS and CDR2 YYNGEE. The DNA of the CDR3 is TGTGCCAGCAGCGTAGAGTCAGCAGATTCACCCCTCCACTTT. Protein sequence: CASSVESADSPLHF.